Sequencing of this T cell receptor beta chain was carried out in a study of CXCR3-negative and CXCR3-positive naive CD8 T cells. Turning to the study itself: The study obtained 140 million or so TRB reads, about 1.5 +/- 0.3 million per library.

Through 5' RACE with UMI labels, the TRB cDNA libraries were prepared. TCRdb reprocessed the 5' RACE reads; each CDR3 protein has one entry and no DNA is given. With about 50,000 distinct CDR3 sequences in the sample, the ten largest clones hold approximately 0.4%. Study observations and caveats: Comparably high diversity was seen in both naive subsets, and much lower diversity in memory CD8+ cells.

In the case of this clonotype: Its antigen is as yet unknown.

Cells classed as naive CD8+ T cells were CD45RO-CCR7+CD27+CD95-. The V gene's germline CDR1 is MGHRA and CDR2 YSYEKL. This CDR3 has 13 amino acids. The clonotype comes from a human donor in good health. Some clones in this sample may be carry-over from other donors' samples. Source material: naive CXCR3- CD8+ T cells from blood. Subset specified: CD45RO-CCR7+CD27+CD95- naive CD8+ T cells lacking CXCR3 (TNR3-). This sequence joins TRBV4-1 and TRBJ2-7; the TRBD1 assignment by TCRdb is unverifiable without DNA. The CDR3 reads CASSPGGTYEQYF.